The clone carrying this TCR beta chain was counted once. Its target is unknown. TCRbeta libraries averaged around 37,000 productive templates per sample. Here immunoSEQ multiplex PCR was the method, and the copy in TCRdb shows in-frame clones only, minus some. Among about 4,300 clones, roughly 51% were seen once, and the ten largest hold approximately 60%. This entry comes from a study of STAT3 mutations in large granular lymphocyte leukemia. Overall study findings and caveats: Every T-cell large granular lymphocyte leukemia patient had at least one immunodominant TCR beta clonotype. Clonal expansion was inferred from samples taken at other timepoints. All newly emerging clones after therapy were STAT3 wild type.

The CDR3 is made up of 17 amino acids. V was pared by 0 bases and J by 3 bases, with 17 bases between. Germline V CDR1 and CDR2: SGHRS, YFSETQ. J is TRBJ2-3 and V is TRBV5-1; no firm D call. The sample was peripheral blood mononuclear cells. The clonotype originates from a male patient aged 45-60 years with T-cell large granular lymphocyte leukemia. Some clones in this sample may be carry-over from other donors' samples. CDR3: CASSLVIKGLGTDTQYF. In nucleotides, the CDR3 is TGCGCCAGCAGCTTGGTAATCAAAGGGCTCGGGACAGATACGCAGTATTTT.